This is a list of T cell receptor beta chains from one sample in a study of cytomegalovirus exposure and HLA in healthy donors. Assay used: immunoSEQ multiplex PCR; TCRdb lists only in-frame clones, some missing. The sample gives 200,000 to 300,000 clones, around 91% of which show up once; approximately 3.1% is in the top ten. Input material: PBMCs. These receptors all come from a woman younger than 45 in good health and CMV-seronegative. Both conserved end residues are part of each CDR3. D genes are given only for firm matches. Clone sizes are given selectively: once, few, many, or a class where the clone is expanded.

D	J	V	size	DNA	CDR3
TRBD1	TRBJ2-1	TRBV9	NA	TGTGCCAGCAGCGCTACGGGACAGTCCTACAATGAGCAGTTCTTC	CASSATGQSYNEQFF
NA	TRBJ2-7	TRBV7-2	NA	TGTGCCAGCAGCCCCTACAGGGATCCCGCCTACGAGCAGTACTTC	CASSPYRDPAYEQYF
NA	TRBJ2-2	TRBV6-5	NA	TGTGCCAGCAGCCACCCTACAGGGATCCACGGGGAGCTGTTTTTT	CASSHPTGIHGELFF
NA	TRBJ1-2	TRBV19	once	TGTGCCAGCAGTTCAACGGGGGGAGGCTATGGCTACACCTTC	CASSSTGGGYGYTF
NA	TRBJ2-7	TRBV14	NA	TGTGCCAGCAGCCATGGACAAGGGGGAACCTACGAGCAGTACTTC	CASSHGQGGTYEQYF
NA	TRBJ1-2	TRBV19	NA	TGTGCCAGTAGTATAGGGGCAGGCGACGATTATGGCTACACCTTC	CASSIGAGDDYGYTF
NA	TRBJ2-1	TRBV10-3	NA	TGTGCCATCAGTGGCCGCAACAATGAGCAGTTCTTC	CAISGRNNEQFF
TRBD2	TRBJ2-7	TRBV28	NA	TGTGCCAGCAGTTCCCCTGGACTAGCGGGTTCCTACGAGCAGTACTTC	CASSSPGLAGSYEQYF
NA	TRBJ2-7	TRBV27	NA	TGTGCCAGCAGTTTGCAGGGGGAGGCGGGAGAGCAGTACTTC	CASSLQGEAGEQYF
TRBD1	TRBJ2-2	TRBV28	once	TGTGCCAGCAACCTGCGGGGACAGGGGGCCGGGGAGCTGTTTTTT	CASNLRGQGAGELFF
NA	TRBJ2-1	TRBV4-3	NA	TGCGCCAGCAGCCAATGGACCGGGAGAAATGAGCAGTTCTTC	CASSQWTGRNEQFF
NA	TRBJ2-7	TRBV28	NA	TGTGCCACCTCCTTTCGGCGTACCTACGAGCAGTACTTC	CATSFRRTYEQYF
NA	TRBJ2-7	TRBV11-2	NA	TGTGCCAGCAGCTTTGAGTCTGGGACCTACGAGCAGTACTTC	CASSFESGTYEQYF
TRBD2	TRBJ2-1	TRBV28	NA	TGTGCCAGCAGTCACTTTCCCCCGGGACTAGCGGACTACAATGAGCAGTTCTTC	CASSHFPPGLADYNEQFF
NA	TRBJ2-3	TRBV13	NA	TGTGCCAGCAGCTTACGAACAGATACGCAGTATTTT	CASSLRTDTQYF
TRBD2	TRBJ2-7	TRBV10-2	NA	TGCGCCAGCAGTTCTAGCGGGAGTGTCTCCTACGAGCAGTACTTC	CASSSSGSVSYEQYF
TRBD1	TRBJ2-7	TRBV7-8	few	TGTGCCAGCAGCTTAGGGGACAGAAGAACCTACGAGCAGTACTTC	CASSLGDRRTYEQYF
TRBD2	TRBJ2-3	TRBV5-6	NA	TGTGCCAGCAGCTTGGAGATAGCGGGAGGGCTTACAGATACGCAGTATTTT	CASSLEIAGGLTDTQYF
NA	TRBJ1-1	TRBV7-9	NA	TGTGCCAGCAGCACCCAGGGGAACACTGAAGCTTTCTTT	CASSTQGNTEAFF
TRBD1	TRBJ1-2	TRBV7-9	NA	TGTGCCAGCAGCCCTTCACCCCGGGACAGAGTTTATGGCTACACCTTC	CASSPSPRDRVYGYTF
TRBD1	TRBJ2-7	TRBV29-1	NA	TGCAGCGTTGAGCTCCGGGACAGTATTTCCTACGAGCAGTACTTC	CSVELRDSISYEQYF
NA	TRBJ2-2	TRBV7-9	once	TGTGCCAGCAGCTTAGGTGGCACCGGGGAGCTGTTTTTT	CASSLGGTGELFF
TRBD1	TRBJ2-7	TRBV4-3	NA	TGCGCCAGCAGCCTAGGACAGGGGTCCTACGAGCAGTACTTC	CASSLGQGSYEQYF
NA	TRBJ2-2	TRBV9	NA	TGTGCCAGCAGCCATGGGGGGATGGGACCCGGGGAGCTGTTTTTT	CASSHGGMGPGELFF
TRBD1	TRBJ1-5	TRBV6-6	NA	TGTGCCAGCAGTTACGGGGACAGGGGTTACAATCAGCCCCAGCATTTT	CASSYGDRGYNQPQHF